The TCR beta chain under discussion was sequenced for a study of T-cell memory formation after mild COVID-19. Study results and limitations: Pre-infection memory carried some responding clones, suggesting that cross-reactive memory joined.

CDR1 is SGHRS, CDR2 YFSETQ, per germline. The ends lost 2 bases at V and 3 bases at J; junction bases unmatched: 8. The CDR3 covers 18 residues. 5'RACE with constant-segment primers built TCRalpha and TCRbeta cDNA libraries with UMIs. TCRdb reprocessed the 5' RACE reads via MiXCR and lists one record per CDR3 protein. Found here are hundreds of thousands of distinct CDR3 sequences, around 18% of them singletons; the top ten hold 7.5% to 9.5%. Comments on this clonotype: The antigen is unknown.

The sequence was collected from an adult woman who had mild COVID-19 (a few samples of this study predate the infection). Cell type and time point are not known. The specimen sequenced was PBMCs or a T cell subset sorted from them (not recorded which). The J gene is TRBJ2-3, the V gene TRBV5-1, with 14 nucleotides matching TRBD2. CDR3 region: CASSFWTSGGKPTDTQYF. Written as DNA, the CDR3 is TGCGCCAGCAGCTTCTGGACTAGCGGGGGGAAACCGACAGATACGCAGTATTTT.